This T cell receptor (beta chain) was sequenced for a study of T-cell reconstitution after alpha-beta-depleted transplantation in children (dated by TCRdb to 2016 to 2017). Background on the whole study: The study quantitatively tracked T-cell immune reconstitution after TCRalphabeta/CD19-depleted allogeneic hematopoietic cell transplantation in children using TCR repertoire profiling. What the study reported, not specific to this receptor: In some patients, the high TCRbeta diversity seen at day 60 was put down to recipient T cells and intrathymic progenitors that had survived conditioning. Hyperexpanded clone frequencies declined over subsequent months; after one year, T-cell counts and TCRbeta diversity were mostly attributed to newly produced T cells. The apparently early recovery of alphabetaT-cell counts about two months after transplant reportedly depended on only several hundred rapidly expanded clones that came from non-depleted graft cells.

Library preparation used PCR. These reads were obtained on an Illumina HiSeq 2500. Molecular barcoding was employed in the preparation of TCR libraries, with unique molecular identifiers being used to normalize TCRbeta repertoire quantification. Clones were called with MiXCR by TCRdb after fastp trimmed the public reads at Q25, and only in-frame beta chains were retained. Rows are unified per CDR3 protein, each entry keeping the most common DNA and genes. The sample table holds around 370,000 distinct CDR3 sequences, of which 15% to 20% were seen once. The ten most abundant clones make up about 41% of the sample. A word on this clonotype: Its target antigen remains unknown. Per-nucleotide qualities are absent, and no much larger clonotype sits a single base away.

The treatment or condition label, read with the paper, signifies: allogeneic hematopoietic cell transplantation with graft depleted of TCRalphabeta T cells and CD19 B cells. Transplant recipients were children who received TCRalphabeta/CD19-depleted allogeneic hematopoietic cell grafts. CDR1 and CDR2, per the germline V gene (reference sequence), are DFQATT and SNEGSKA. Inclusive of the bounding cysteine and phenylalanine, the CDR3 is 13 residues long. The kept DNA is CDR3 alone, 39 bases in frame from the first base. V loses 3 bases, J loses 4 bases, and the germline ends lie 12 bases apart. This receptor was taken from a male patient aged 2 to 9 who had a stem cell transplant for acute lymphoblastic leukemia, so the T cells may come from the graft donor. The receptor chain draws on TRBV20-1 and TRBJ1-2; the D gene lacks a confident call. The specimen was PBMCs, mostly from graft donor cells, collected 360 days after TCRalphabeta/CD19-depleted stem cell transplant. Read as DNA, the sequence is TGCAGTGCTAGGGATTCGGCTAGCTATGGCTACACCTTC. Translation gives CSARDSASYGYTF.